The present entry profiles one T cell receptor (beta chain) with its context. What it binds is unknown. The source of the sample is a study of T-cell memory formation after mild COVID-19. Germline-derived CDR1 and CDR2 are SGHTA and FQGNSA. V lost 8 bases to trimming and J lost 4 bases, with 27 bases between them. CDR3 length: 17 amino acids. Study observations and caveats: The second-wave clones peaking on day 37 were not confirmed as SARS-CoV-2-specific. CD4+ clones that contracted lay mainly in CM and EM; CD8+ ones lay in EMRA. Detection of some responders pre-infection suggested pre-existing cross-reactive memory T cells participated.

5'RACE primed from the constant segment yielded TCR alpha and TCR beta cDNA libraries bearing sample barcodes and UMIs. Using its own MiXCR run on the 5' RACE reads, TCRdb lists one record per CDR3 protein. Of 400,000 or so distinct CDR3 sequences listed, 20% are singletons. The sequencing input was PBMCs or a T cell subset sorted from them (not recorded which). The rearrangement links TRBV7-2 to TRBJ2-7, with a possible D match to TRBD2 (6 bases). The sequence was obtained from an adult woman who had mild COVID-19 (a few samples of this study predate the infection). Cell type and time point are not known. CDR3 sequence (DNA): TGTGCCAGCCGGCTTAGGACGGCTCGGGGGTCGGGATACGAGCAGTACTTC. Its protein is CASRLRTARGSGYEQYF. The full variable domain, in which reference TRBV7-2 and TRBJ2-7 provide the parts outside the CDR3, is GAGVSQSPSNKVTEKGKDVELRCDPISGHTALYWYRQSLGQGLEFLIYFQGNSAPDKSGLPSDRFSAERTGGSVSTLTIQRTQQEDSAVYLCASRLRTARGSGYEQYFGPGTRLTVT.